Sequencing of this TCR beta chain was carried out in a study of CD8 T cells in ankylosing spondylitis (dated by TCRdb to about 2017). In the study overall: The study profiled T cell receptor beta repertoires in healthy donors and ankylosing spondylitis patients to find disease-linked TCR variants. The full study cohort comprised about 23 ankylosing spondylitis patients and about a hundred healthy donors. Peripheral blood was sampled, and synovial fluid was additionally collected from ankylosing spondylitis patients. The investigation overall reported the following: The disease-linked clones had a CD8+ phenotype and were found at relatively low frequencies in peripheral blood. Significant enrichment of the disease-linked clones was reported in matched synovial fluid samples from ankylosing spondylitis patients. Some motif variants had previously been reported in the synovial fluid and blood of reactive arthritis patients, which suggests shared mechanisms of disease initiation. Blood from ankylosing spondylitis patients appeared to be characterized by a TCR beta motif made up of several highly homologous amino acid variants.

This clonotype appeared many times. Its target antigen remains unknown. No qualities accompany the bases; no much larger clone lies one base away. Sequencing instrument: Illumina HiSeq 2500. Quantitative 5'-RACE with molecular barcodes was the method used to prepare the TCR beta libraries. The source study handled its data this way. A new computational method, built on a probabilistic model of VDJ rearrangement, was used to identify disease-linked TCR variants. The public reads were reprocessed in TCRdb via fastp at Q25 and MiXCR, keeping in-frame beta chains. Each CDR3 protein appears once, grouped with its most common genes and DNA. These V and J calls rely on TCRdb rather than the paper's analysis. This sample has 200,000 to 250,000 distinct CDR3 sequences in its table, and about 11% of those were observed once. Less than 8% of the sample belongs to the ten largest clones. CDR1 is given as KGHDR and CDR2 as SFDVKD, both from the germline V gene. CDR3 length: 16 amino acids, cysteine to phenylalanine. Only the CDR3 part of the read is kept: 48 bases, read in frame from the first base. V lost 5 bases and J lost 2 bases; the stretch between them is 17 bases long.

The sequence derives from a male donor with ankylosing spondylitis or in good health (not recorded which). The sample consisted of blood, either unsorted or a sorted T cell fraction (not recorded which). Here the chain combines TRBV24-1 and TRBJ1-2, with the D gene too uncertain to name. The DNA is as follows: TGTGCCACCAGTGTCTTGGGTGGCAGGAGCAACTATGGCTACACCTTC. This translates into CATSVLGGRSNYGYTF.